Only one count was recorded for the clone carrying this T cell receptor beta chain. Its antigen is unidentified. This specimen belongs to a study of fetal regulatory T cell absence and autoimmunity. The method was immunoSEQ multiplex PCR; TCRdb's version includes in-frame clones alone and lacks a portion of them. The table records some 50,000 clones, approximately 80% of them present only once. Trimming cost V 3 bases and J 3 bases; bases outside gene matches: 3. This CDR3 region has 16 residues. Germline V CDR1 and CDR2: SGHTS, YDEGEE. Findings and limits, study-wide: Oligoclonal TCR enrichment in pancreas over cord blood reached over 100-fold for some clones.

The chain joins TRBV5-8 to TRBJ2-3, with TRBD2 identical over 14 bases. The material sequenced was cord blood. This clonotype was sampled from a newborn boy with IPEX syndrome. This CDR3 is CASSSGLAGGTDTQYF. DNA of the CDR3: TGTGCCAGCAGCTCTGGACTAGCGGGGGGAACAGATACGCAGTATTTT.